The 16 T cell receptor beta chains in this list originate from one sample, sequenced in a study of T-cell memory formation after mild COVID-19 (dated by TCRdb to the early 2020s). Library method: 5' RACE. This sample was sequenced with an Illumina NovaSeq 6000. TCRdb passed the public sequencing reads through fastp at Q25 and MiXCR, retaining productive beta sequences. Each entry is one CDR3 protein sequence, shown with its most common DNA and genes. This sample has approximately 260,000 distinct CDR3 sequences in its table, and under 20% of those were observed once. The ten top clones hold roughly 23% of the sample. Sequences were obtained from PBMCs or a T cell subset sorted from them (not recorded which). The receptors come from a man aged 18 to 29 who had mild COVID-19 (a few samples of this study predate the infection). The sample titles of this study are shuffled in the database, so cell type and time point are left out; the donor was told from shared clones.

The J gene is TRBJ2-1, the V gene TRBV20-1; 14 bases agree with TRBD2. V dropped 5 bases and J dropped 7; count of bases not matched to a gene: 13. The CDR3 sequence is 17 residues long. The germline gives CDR1 DFQATT, CDR2 SNEGSKA (reference sequence). CDR3 protein: CSAYPRLAGGRSNEQFF. In DNA, the CDR3 is TGCAGTGCTTACCCCCGACTAGCGGGGGGGCGGTCGAATGAGCAGTTCTTC.

This clonotype turned up a few times. J is TRBJ2-3 and V is TRBV6-6; possibly TRBD1 for D (8 bases). Germline loops: CDR1 MNHNY, CDR2 SVGAGI (reference sequence). Trimming stripped 4 bases from V and 3 bases from J, with 17 bases between. CDR3 size: 16 residues. CDR3: CASSWTGSGRTDTQYF. In DNA form, the CDR3 reads TGTGCCAGCAGTTGGACAGGGTCCGGGAGGACAGATACGCAGTATTTT.

This clonotype appeared many times. The V and J genes are TRBV4-1 and TRBJ1-5; possibly TRBD1 for D (5 bases). The CDR3 covers 15 residues. Trimming removed 2 bases from V and 0 bases from J, with 8 bases in between. Per the germline V gene, CDR1 is MGHRA and CDR2 is YSYEKL. CDR3 region: CASSQRRVSNQPQHF. The CDR3 nucleotides read TGCGCCAGCAGCCAACGCAGGGTTAGCAATCAGCCCCAGCATTTT.

This clonotype occurred many times. The chain links TRBV4-3 to TRBJ1-1; D unresolved. Trimming removed 0 bases from V and 1 base from J, with 3 bases in between. CDR3 length: 13 residues. Germline assignment: CDR1 LGHNA and CDR2 YSLEER. Here the CDR3 DNA reads TGCGCCAGCAGCCAAGATCGGAACACTGAAGCTTTCTTT. It translates to CASSQDRNTEAFF.

The genes are TRBV12-3 or TRBV12-4 and TRBJ1-1; the match to TRBD1 covers 8 bases. V was clipped by 5 bases and J by 1 base; unmatched bases: 3. The CDR3 is 14 amino acids. The CDR3, as DNA: TGTGCCAGCAGTCACAGGGGGAGGAACACTGAAGCTTTCTTT. It is translated as CASSHRGRNTEAFF.

The J gene is TRBJ2-3, the V gene TRBV4-1, with TRBD2 as a possible D gene (6 bases). This CDR3 is 15 amino acids long. The germline V and J ends were trimmed by 3 bases and 4 bases, with 14 bases remaining between them. The germline V gene encodes CDR1 MGHRA and CDR2 YSYEKL. This CDR3 is CASSHPRGGADTQYF. The CDR3 DNA reads as TGCGCCAGCAGCCACCCCAGAGGAGGGGCAGATACGCAGTATTTT.

The chain is built from TRBV29-1 and TRBJ2-3; D not resolved. Trimming cost V 7 bases and J 4 bases, with 9 bases left between them. The CDR3 is 11 amino acids. CDR1 is SQVTM, CDR2 ANQGSEA, per germline. As DNA, the CDR3 is TGCAGCGCACAAGAAGCAGATACGCAGTATTTT. Residues: CSAQEADTQYF.

This clonotype was seen a few times. V is TRBV5-1 and J is TRBJ2-3, with TRBD2 identical over 14 bases. Germline V gene lookup returns CDR1 SGHRS and CDR2 YFSETQ. Losses at the gene ends were 1 base for V and 4 bases for J; bases not matched to a gene: 5. The CDR3 is made up of 17 amino acids. The CDR3 here is CASSLWGLAGDADTQYF. CDR3 in DNA: TGCGCCAGCAGCTTGTGGGGACTAGCGGGGGACGCAGATACGCAGTATTTT.

The chain carries TRBV5-1 and TRBJ2-2; 7 bases fit TRBD1. The CDR3 has 15 residues. With 5 bases clipped from V and 4 bases from J, the junction kept 8 bases outside the gene matches. CDR1 is SGHRS and CDR2 is YFSETQ in the germline V gene. In DNA, the CDR3 is TGCGCCAGCAGTACGACCACAGGGGCCACCGGGGAGCTGTTTTTT. It is translated as CASSTTTGATGELFF.

This clonotype was counted many times. The chain links TRBV7-6 to TRBJ1-4; possible D gene TRBD1, 6 bases. V was trimmed by 2 bases and J by 3 bases, leaving 16 bases between them. Germline V gene sequence: CDR1 SGHVS, CDR2 FNYEAQ. The CDR3 consists of 17 residues. The CDR3 protein is CASSLYSGQNPNEKLFF. The DNA for the CDR3 is TGTGCCAGCAGCTTATACTCAGGACAGAACCCTAATGAAAAACTGTTTTTT.

This sequence joins TRBV7-3 and TRBJ1-1; D is unclear. The germline CDR1 and CDR2 sequences are SGHTA and FQGTGA. The V and J ends lost 2 bases and 4 bases respectively, with 11 bases between them. The CDR3 totals 14 residues. The CDR3 DNA reads as TGTGCCAGCAGCTTACAGGTTTCGAGCACTGAAGCTTTCTTT. The encoded protein is CASSLQVSSTEAFF.

The CDR3 region has the DNA TGTGCCAGTAGTCCACGACAGGGAGGCGACACTGAAGCTTTCTTT. Translated, it gives CASSPRQGGDTEAFF. The chain has TRBV19 and TRBJ1-1; TRBD1 matches at 7 bases. CDR3 length: 15 residues. Trimming at V came to 5 bases and at J to 3 bases, leaving 9 bases not matched to a gene. The germline V gene has CDR1 LNHDA and CDR2 SQIVND (reference sequence).

The rearrangement uses TRBV6-2 or TRBV6-3 and TRBJ2-3; D is tentatively TRBD1 or TRBD2 (5 bases each). The germline V gene has CDR1 MNHEY and CDR2 SVGEGT. Trimming removed 6 bases at V and 3 bases at J, with 16 bases between. The CDR3 spans 15 residues. The DNA of the CDR3 is TGTGCCAGCAGCACCCGAGGGGCCGCTACAGATACGCAGTATTTT. Protein product: CASSTRGAATDTQYF.

The rearrangement joins TRBV19 to TRBJ2-5; D perhaps matches TRBD2 (5 bases). The CDR3 sequence is 13 residues long. V was clipped by 7 bases and J by 4 bases, with 13 bases between them. Germline-derived CDR1 and CDR2 are LNHDA and SQIVND (reference sequence). The CDR3 bases are TGTGCCAGTACCCATACCCGGGGAGAGACCCAGTACTTC. Its translation: CASTHTRGETQYF.

The chain links TRBV27 to TRBJ1-6; D uncertain. The V gene's germline CDR1 is MNHEY and CDR2 SMNVEV (reference sequence). V was pared by 6 bases and J by 8 bases, with 11 bases between. CDR3 size: 13 residues. CDR3 sequence: CASSTSTYSPLHF. CDR3 DNA sequence: TGTGCCAGCAGCACATCGACGTATTCACCCCTCCACTTT.

This clonotype was seen many times. CDR3 sequence (DNA): TGTGCCACCACGACAGGGGGCATGACAGATACGCAGTATTTT. Translated: CATTTGGMTDTQYF. The V call is TRBV6-2 or TRBV6-3, the J call TRBJ2-3; 10 bases are a match to TRBD1. The CDR3 contains 14 residues. CDR1 is MNHEY and CDR2 is SVGEGT in the germline V gene. Germline trimming cut 10 bases from V and 3 bases from J; bases unmatched to any gene: 7.